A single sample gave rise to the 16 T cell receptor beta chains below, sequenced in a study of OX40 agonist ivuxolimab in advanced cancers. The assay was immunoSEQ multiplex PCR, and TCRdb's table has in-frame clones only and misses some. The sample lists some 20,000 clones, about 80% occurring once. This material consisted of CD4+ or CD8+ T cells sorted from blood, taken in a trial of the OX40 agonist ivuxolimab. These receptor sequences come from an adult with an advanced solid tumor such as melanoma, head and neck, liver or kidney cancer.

The CDR3 nucleotides are TGTGCCAGCAGCTTAGCGCGTAGGGACAGCTCCTTGAACACTGAAGCTTTCTTT. Translating gives CASSLARRDSSLNTEAFF. The genes are TRBV7-8 and TRBJ1-1; 7 bases agree with TRBD1. CDR3 size: 18 residues. The junction had 10 bases not matched to a gene; V was cut back by 0 bases and J by 0 bases. Germline V gene sequence: CDR1 SGHVS, CDR2 FQNEAQ.

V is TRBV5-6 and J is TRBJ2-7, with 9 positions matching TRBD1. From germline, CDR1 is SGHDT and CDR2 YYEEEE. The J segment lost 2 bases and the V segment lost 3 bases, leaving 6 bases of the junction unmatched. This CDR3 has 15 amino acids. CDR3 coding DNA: TGTGCCAGCAGCTCGCCGGGACAGGGTCCCTACGAGCAGTACTTC. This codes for CASSSPGQGPYEQYF.

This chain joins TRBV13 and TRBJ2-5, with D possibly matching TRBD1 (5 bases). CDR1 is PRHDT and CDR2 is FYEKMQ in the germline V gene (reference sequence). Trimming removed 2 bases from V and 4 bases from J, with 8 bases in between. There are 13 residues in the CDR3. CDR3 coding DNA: TGTGCCAGCAGCTTATGGGGCTCAGAGACCCAGTACTTC. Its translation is CASSLWGSETQYF.

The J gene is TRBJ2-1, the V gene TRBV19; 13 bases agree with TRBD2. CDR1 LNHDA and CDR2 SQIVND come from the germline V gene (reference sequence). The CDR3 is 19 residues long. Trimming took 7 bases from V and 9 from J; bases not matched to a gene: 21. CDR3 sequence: CASTNRGQGLAGTYGEQFF. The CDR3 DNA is TGTGCCAGTACCAACCGGGGACAGGGACTAGCGGGGACTTACGGTGAGCAGTTCTTC.

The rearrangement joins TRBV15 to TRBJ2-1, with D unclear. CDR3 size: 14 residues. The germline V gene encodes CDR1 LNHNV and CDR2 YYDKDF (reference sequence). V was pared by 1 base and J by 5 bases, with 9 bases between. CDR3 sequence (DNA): TGTGCCACCAGCAGAGTTCATGGTAACAATGAGCAGTTCTTC. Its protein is CATSRVHGNNEQFF. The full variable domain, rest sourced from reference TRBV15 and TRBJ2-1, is DAMVIQNPRYQVTQFGKPVTLSCSQTLNHNVMYWYQQKSSQAPKLLFHYYDKDFNNEADTPDNFQSRRPNTSFCFLDIRSPGLGDTAMYLCATSRVHGNNEQFFGPGTRLTVL.

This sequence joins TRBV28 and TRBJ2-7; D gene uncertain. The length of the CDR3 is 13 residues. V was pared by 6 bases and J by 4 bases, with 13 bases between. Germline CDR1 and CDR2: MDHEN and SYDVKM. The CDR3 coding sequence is TGTGCCAGCAGAGAAAGCGTGAGGTACGAGCAGTACTTC. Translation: CASRESVRYEQYF.

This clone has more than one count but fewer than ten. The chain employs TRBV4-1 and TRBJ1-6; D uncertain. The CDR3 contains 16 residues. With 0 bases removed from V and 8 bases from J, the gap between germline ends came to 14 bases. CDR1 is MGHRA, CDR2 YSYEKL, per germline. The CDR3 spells CASSQDYRASDSPLHF. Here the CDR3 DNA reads TGCGCCAGCAGCCAAGATTATAGGGCATCGGATTCACCCCTCCACTTT.

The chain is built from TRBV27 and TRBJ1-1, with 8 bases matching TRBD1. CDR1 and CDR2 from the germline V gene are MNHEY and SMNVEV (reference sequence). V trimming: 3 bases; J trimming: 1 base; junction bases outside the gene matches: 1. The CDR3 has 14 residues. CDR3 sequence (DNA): TGTGCCAGCAGTTTGGACAGGGAGAACACTGAAGCTTTCTTT. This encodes CASSLDRENTEAFF.

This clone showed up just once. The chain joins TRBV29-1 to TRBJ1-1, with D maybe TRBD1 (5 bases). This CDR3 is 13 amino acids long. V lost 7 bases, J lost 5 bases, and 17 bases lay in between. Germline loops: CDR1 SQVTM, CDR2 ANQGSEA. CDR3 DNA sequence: TGCAGCGCAACCCGCGGGGGACGAACTGAAGCTTTCTTT. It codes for CSATRGGRTEAFF.

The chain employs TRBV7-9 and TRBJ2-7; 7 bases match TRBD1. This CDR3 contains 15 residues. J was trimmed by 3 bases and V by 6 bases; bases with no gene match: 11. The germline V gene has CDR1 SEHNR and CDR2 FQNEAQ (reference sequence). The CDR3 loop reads CASSHRGETYYEQYF. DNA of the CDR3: TGTGCCAGCAGTCACAGGGGCGAGACCTACTACGAGCAGTACTTC.

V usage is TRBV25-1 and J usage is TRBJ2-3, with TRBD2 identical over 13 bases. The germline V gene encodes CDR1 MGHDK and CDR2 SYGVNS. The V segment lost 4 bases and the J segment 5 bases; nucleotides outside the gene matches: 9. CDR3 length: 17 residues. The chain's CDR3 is CASSAVRGLAGRDTQYF. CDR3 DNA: TGTGCCAGCAGTGCAGTCAGGGGACTAGCGGGGAGAGATACGCAGTATTTT.

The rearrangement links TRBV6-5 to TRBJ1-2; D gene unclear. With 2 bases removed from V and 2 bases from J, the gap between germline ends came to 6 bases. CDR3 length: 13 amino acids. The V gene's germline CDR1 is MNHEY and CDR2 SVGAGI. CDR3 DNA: TGTGCCAGCAGTTACGGGTTCAACTATGGCTACACCTTC. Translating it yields CASSYGFNYGYTF.

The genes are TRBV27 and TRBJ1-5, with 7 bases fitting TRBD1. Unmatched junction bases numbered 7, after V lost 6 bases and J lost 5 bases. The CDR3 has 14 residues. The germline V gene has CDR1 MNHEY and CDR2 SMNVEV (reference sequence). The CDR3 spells CASRTGQYHQPQHF. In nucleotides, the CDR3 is TGTGCCAGCAGAACGGGACAGTATCATCAGCCCCAGCATTTT.

This chain's CDR3 is CASSLGAGYEQYF. The CDR3 DNA reads TGTGCCAGCAGCTTAGGGGCAGGGTACGAGCAGTACTTC. This chain links TRBV7-9 with TRBJ2-7, with D possibly matching TRBD1 (5 bases). CDR1 and CDR2 (germline): SEHNR, FQNEAQ (reference sequence). The CDR3 contains 13 residues. Trimming stripped 1 base from V and 4 bases from J, with 8 bases between. Complete variable domain (other parts from reference TRBV7-9 and TRBJ2-7): DTGVSQNPRHKITKRGQNVTFRCDPISEHNRLYWYRQTLGQGPEFLTYFQNEAQLEKSRLLSDRFSAERPKGSFSTLEIQRTEQGDSAMYLCASSLGAGYEQYFGPGTRLTVT.

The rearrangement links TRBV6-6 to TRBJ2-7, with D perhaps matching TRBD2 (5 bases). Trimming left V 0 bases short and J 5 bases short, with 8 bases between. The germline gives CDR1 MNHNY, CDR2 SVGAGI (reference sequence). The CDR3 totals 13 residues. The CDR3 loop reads CASSYSPGNEQYF. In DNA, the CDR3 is TGTGCCAGCAGTTACTCGCCGGGGAACGAGCAGTACTTC.

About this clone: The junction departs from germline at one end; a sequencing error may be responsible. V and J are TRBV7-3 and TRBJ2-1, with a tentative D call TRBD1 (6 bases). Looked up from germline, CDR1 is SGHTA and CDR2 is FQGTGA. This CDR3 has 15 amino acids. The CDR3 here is CASSVTGLVGDEQFF. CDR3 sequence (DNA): TGTGCCAGCAGCGTAACAGGGTTAGTGGGCGATGAGCAGTTCTTC.